The T cell receptor beta chain under discussion was sequenced for a study of CD8+ T cells in alopecia areata listed by TCRdb under 2018. With regard to the full study: The treated patients, all with moderate-to-severe alopecia areata, were enrolled in an open-label pilot trial of oral tofacitinib given at 5 to 10 mg twice daily. Patients stayed on tofacitinib for 6 to 18 months and then had 6 months of follow-up off drug so that delayed response and recurrence could be assessed. For the treated patients, the SALT score, which quantifies what percentage of scalp surface area is affected, served as the measure of disease severity. High-throughput TCRbeta sequencing was used to examine T cell clonal expansion in alopecia areata in both the C3H/HeJ mouse model and human patients. On the human side, TCRbeta sequencing was run on scalp tissue and on sorted CD4+ and CD8+ peripheral blood T cells from healthy controls and from alopecia areata patients with either patchy or totalis/universalis disease. Biopsies were taken from tofacitinib-treated patients at baseline and again at 4 and 24 weeks into treatment, and several of those patients also had a later scalp biopsy. Scalp clonality was compared among normal scalp (n=4), patchy alopecia areata scalp (n=8), and alopecia totalis/universalis scalp (n=8). RNA was extracted with the PAXgene miRNA kit for fixed scalp, the miRNeasy kit for PBMCs, and the RNeasy kit for mouse skin. immunoSEQ multiplex PCR using 35 Vbeta forward primers and 13 Jbeta reverse primers was used to amplify TCRbeta CDR3 regions.

The library was produced with the immunoSEQ multiplex PCR assay. RNA was extracted from all samples and reverse transcribed into cDNA as template for TCR sequencing. SuperScript III was used to make first-strand cDNA, primed with a 2:1 mix of oligo-dT and random hexamers. A synthetic immune receptor repertoire was used to gauge amplification bias, and whatever bias remained was removed computationally. Regarding the original processing steps: After raw reads were preprocessed to remove errors, the CDR3 was defined following IMGT conventions as running from the conserved cysteine to phenylalanine. Clonality was calculated as 1 minus Shannon entropy normalized by log2 of the number of productive unique TCRs. CD4 or CD8 identity of scalp clones was inferred by cross-referencing scalp TCRbeta sequences with sorted blood CD4 and CD8 repertoires. TCRdb re-hosts the immuneACCESS table, in-frame sequences only. Its copies lack some clones; in the studies checked, an unresolved V gene accounts for under half of them, and the cause for the rest is not known. Clone size and V and J calls were adopted from that table, with D and trimming inferred from the DNA. The sample table shows 120,000 or so clones, and approximately 60% are seen once. The ten largest clones capture 4.5% to 6% of the sample.

Reading the label with the study, this specimen's time point is: about 4 weeks on oral tofacitinib. The meaning of the sample's treatment or condition label: oral pan-JAK inhibitor, 5-10 mg twice daily. From alopecia areata patients, peripheral blood was collected along with lesional scalp punch biopsies. After PBMCs were isolated by density centrifugation and stained for CD3, CD4 and CD8, a FACSAria was used to sort CD4+ and CD8+ T cells. Overall results and qualifications from the work: With tofacitinib, both scalp clonality and the number of expanded CD8+ clones among the top 100 scalp clones went down significantly. Compared with normal scalp, lesional scalp, particularly in alopecia totalis/universalis, had higher clonality and more expanded CD8+ clones, which suggests antigenic drive. Unlike mouse skin, where gammadelta T cells dominate, normal human skin contains resident alphabeta T cells that get sequenced too, which complicates analysis of the scalp TCR repertoire. Compared with mice, TCR sequences shared between patients were less clear, possibly partly because of HLA diversity across the patient population. Many expanded lesional clones were found to persist in scalp and blood during tofacitinib treatment, and relapse after treatment cessation may be partly explained by this persistence. Because the treated cohort was small and included a single nonresponder, larger studies are needed to assess links between baseline CD8+ expansion and response.

Points on this clone: Its antigen is still unknown. No much larger clonotype is one base removed from it; base qualities were not supplied.

The source material was CD4+ T cells sorted from blood, sampled at week 4, from a patient treated with tofacitinib. This clonotype originated in a human donor with alopecia areata.

The CDR3 here reads CASTPNRWGNQPQHF. In nucleotide form, the sequence is TGTGCCAGTACCCCGAACCGGTGGGGCAATCAGCCCCAGCATTTT. The chain employs TRBV19 and TRBJ1-5; the D gene is not confidently resolved. Measured from the cysteine to the phenylalanine, the CDR3 is 15 residues long. The sequence is cut down to CDR3 DNA, 45 bases in frame from base 1. From a lookup of the germline V gene (reference sequence), CDR1 and CDR2 are LNHDA and SQIVND. V is reduced by 7 bases and J by 2 bases, leaving a spacing of 15 bases between them.